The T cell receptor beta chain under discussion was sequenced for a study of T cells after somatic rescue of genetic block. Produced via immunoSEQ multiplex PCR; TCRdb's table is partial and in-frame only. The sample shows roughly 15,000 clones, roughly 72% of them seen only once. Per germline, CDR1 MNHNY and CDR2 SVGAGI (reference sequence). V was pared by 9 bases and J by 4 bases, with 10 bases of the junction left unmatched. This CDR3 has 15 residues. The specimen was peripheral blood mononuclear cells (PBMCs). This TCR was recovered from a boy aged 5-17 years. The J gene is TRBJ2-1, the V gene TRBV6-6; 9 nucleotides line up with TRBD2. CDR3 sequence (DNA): TGTGCCAGTCAGACCGGGACTAGCTGGTACAATGAGCAGTTCTTC. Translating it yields CASQTGTSWYNEQFF.